This entry features one TCR beta chain sequence. Its antigen is undetermined. V dropped 5 bases and J dropped 5 bases, with 9 bases sitting between them. There are 12 residues in the CDR3. Germline lookup yields CDR1 MDHEN and CDR2 SYDVKM. These data come from a study of cytomegalovirus exposure and HLA in healthy donors. Notes on the study in general: Published work reported that the classifier diagnosed cytomegalovirus status with high specificity and sensitivity. Presence/absence comparisons presumed near-even sequencing depth among donors. While the bulk of TCR sequences proved rare, some public TCRs turned up in many donors.

Primers included in the PCR were 60 Vbeta and 13 Jbeta primers. TCRdb keeps only in-frame clones here, not all; method: immunoSEQ multiplex PCR. The data contain about 130,000 clones, 81% of them seen just once; the ten biggest clones take up 0.6% to 0.7%. The rearrangement uses TRBV28 and TRBJ1-2; TRBD1 is a possible D gene (5 bases). This receptor was taken from a man younger than 30 in good health and CMV-seronegative. The sequenced material came from PBMCs. CDR3: CASSRSGYGYTF. CDR3 coding DNA: TGTGCCAGCAGTCGGTCAGGGTATGGCTACACCTTC.